One and the same sample provided the 5 T cell receptor beta chains below, sequenced in a study of blood T cell repertoires in COVID-19. Only in-frame clones appear in the TCRdb table, and some are missing; sequencing was by immunoSEQ multiplex PCR. The sample consists of about 220,000 clones, around nine tenths of them appearing once. What was sequenced was peripheral blood. The receptors shown here come from a man between 40 and 49 years old with acute or convalescent COVID-19.

CDR3 coding DNA: TGTGCCAGCACCCCCAGGGGGTACAATGAGCAGTTCTTC. It codes for CASTPRGYNEQFF. The rearrangement links TRBV6-5 to TRBJ2-1; 7 nucleotides agree with TRBD1. CDR1 and CDR2 from the germline V gene are MNHEY and SVGAGI. The length of the CDR3 is 13 residues. With 7 bases clipped from V and 4 bases from J, the junction kept 4 bases outside the gene matches.

The chain has TRBV14 and TRBJ1-1; 9 nucleotides match TRBD1. The CDR3 totals 14 residues. The germline CDR1 and CDR2 sequences are SGHDN and FVKESK. The J segment lost 7 bases and the V segment lost 2 bases, leaving 5 bases of the junction unmatched. The CDR3 here is CASSQRTGGYEAFF. The DNA for the CDR3 is TGTGCCAGCAGCCAACGAACAGGGGGCTATGAAGCTTTCTTT.

V and J are TRBV6-1 and TRBJ1-6; perhaps TRBD1 as D (6 bases). The germline gives CDR1 MNHNS, CDR2 SASEGT. The length of the CDR3 is 15 residues. V was pared by 1 base and J by 13 bases, with 17 bases between. CDR3 nucleotide sequence: TGTGCCAGCAGTGAAGGCCGGACAGTAACCTATCCCCTCCACTTT. Translated: CASSEGRTVTYPLHF.

The V and J genes are TRBV6-1 and TRBJ1-3; weak D call: TRBD1 (6 bases). V gave up 3 bases and J gave up 3 bases, with 12 bases separating them. There are 15 residues in the CDR3. Germline values: CDR1 MNHNS, CDR2 SASEGT. The DNA of the CDR3 is TGTGCCAGCAGTGATAACAGGGTCTATGGAAACACCATATATTTT. As protein: CASSDNRVYGNTIYF.

V and J are TRBV3-1 (or the pseudogene TRBV3-2) and TRBJ1-5, with D possibly TRBD1 on 5 matching bases. From germline, CDR1 is LGHDT and CDR2 YNNKEL (reference sequence). CDR3 size: 14 residues. V shed 3 bases and J shed 3 bases, with 9 bases lying between them. The CDR3 loop is CASSHDSFNQPQHF. The CDR3 coding sequence is TGTGCCAGCAGCCACGACAGTTTCAATCAGCCCCAGCATTTT.